The T cell receptor (beta chain) under discussion was sequenced for a study of blood T cell repertoires in COVID-19. Study context: From the United States, Italy and Spain came samples of acute and convalescent COVID-19. T cells, B-cell-depleted T cells, or PBMCs supplied cDNA or gDNA.

Enrollment of patients from Seattle took place during active infection, with longitudinal follow-up. The CDR3 consists of 13 residues. Germline CDR1 SGHTA, CDR2 FQGNSA. V was trimmed by 7 bases and J by 5 bases, leaving 12 bases between them. Original analysis: Reference gene primer amplification gave estimated nucleated cell counts. Method: immunoSEQ multiplex PCR; TCRdb's copy keeps in-frame clones and lacks some. V and J calls and clone size are as listed in that table; D and trimming were resolved from the DNA. Of fewer than 200,000 clones listed, just under 90% are singletons. The chain uses TRBV7-2 and TRBJ2-1; D remains ambiguous. The sequence derives from a woman in her 70s with COVID-19, enrolled during active disease. The sequenced sample consisted of peripheral blood. CDR3 coding DNA: TGTGCCAGCACCCAATTCGGTGACAATGAGCAGTTCTTC. Its protein product is CASTQFGDNEQFF.